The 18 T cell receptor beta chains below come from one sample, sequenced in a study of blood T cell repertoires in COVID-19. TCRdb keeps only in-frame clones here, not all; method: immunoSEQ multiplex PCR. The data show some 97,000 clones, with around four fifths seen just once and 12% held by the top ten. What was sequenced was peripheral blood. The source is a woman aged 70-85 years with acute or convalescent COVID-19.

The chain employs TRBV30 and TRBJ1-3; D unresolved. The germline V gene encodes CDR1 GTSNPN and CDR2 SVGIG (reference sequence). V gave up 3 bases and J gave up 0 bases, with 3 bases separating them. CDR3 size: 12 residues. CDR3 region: CAWSVSGNTIYF. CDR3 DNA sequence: TGTGCCTGGAGCGTCTCTGGAAACACCATATATTTT. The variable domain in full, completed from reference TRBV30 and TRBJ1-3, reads SQTIHQWPATLVQPVGSPLSLECTVEGTSNPNLYWYRQAAGRGLQLLFYSVGIGQISSEVPQNLSASRPQDRQFILSSKKLLLSDSGFYLCAWSVSGNTIYFGEGSWLTVV.

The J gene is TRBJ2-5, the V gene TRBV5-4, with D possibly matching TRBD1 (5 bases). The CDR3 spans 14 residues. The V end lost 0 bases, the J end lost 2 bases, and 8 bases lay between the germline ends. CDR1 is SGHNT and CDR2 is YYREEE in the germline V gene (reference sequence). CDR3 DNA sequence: TGTGCCAGCAGCTTGGCCAGGGTACAAGAGACCCAGTACTTC. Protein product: CASSLARVQETQYF.

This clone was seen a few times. This chain's CDR3 is CSVVFGTSYGYTF. The CDR3 DNA reads TGCAGCGTTGTTTTCGGGACTTCCTATGGCTACACCTTC. This rearrangement joins TRBV29-1 to TRBJ1-2; perhaps TRBD1 as D (5 bases). From germline, CDR1 is SQVTM and CDR2 ANQGSEA. CDR3 length: 13 amino acids. Trimming left V 4 bases short and J 4 bases short, with 13 bases between.

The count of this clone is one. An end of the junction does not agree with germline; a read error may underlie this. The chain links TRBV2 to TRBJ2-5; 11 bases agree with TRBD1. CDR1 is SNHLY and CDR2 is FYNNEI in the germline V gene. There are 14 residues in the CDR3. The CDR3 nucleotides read TGTGCCAGCAGGGGCGGGACAGGGGGGCACCATGATGACTTC. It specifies CASRGGTGGHHDDF.

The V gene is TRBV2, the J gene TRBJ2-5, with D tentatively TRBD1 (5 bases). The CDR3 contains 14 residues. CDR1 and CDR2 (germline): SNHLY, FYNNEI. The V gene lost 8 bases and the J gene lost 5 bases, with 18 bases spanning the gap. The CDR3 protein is CASHVSGRAETQYF. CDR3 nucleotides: TGTGCCAGCCATGTCTCCGGCAGGGCTGAGACCCAGTACTTC.

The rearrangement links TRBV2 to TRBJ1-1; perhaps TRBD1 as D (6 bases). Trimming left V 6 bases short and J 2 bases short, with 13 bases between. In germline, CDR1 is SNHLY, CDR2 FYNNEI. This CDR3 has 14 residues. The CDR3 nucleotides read TGTGCCAGCAGCCCGGACAGAGTTAACACTGAAGCTTTCTTT. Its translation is CASSPDRVNTEAFF.

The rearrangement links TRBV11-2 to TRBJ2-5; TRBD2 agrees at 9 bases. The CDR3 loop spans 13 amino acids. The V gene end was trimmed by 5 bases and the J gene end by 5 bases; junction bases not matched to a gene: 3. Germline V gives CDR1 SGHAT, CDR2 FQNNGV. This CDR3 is CASSAGGWETQYF. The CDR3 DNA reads TGTGCCAGCAGCGCGGGGGGGTGGGAGACCCAGTACTTC.

The CDR3 DNA follows: TGTGCCTGGGACCGGGGAATCGGGTCCGCTTATGGCTACACCTTC. Encoded protein: CAWDRGIGSAYGYTF. The chain recombines TRBV30 with TRBJ1-2; D gene unclear. The CDR3 has 15 residues. Trimming took off 5 bases at V and 5 bases at J, with 21 bases between the two ends. Per the germline V gene, CDR1 is GTSNPN and CDR2 is SVGIG (reference sequence).

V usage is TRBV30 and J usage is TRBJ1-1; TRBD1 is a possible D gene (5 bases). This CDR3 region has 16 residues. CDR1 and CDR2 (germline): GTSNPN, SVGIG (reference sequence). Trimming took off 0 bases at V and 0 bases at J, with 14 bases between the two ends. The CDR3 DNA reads TGTGCCTGGAGTGTAGGGGTCTCGTCGGTGAACACTGAAGCTTTCTTT. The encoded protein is CAWSVGVSSVNTEAFF.

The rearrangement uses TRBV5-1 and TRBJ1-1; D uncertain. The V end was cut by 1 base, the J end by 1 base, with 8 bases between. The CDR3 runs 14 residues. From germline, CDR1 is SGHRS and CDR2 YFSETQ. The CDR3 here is CASSLRQENTEAFF. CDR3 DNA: TGCGCCAGCAGCTTGAGGCAGGAGAACACTGAAGCTTTCTTT.

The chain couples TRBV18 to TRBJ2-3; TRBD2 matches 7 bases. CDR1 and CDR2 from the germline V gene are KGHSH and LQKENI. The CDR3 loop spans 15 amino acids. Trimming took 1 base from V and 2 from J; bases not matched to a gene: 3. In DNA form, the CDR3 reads TGTGCCAGCTCACCACGCGGGGGAGACACAGATACGCAGTATTTT. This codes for CASSPRGGDTDTQYF.

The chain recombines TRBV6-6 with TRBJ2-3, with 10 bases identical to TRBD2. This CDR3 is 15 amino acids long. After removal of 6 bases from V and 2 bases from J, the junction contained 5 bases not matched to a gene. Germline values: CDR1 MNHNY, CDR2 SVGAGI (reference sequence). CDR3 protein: CASSSGTSATDTQYF. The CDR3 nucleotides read TGTGCCAGCAGCTCCGGGACTAGCGCCACAGATACGCAGTATTTT.

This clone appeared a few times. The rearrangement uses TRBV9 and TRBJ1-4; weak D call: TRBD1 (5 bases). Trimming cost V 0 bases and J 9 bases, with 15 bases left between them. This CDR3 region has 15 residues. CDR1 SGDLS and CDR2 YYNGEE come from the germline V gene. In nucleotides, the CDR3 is TGTGCCAGCAGCGTAGGTGGGGCAGAACGACAAAAACTGTTTTTT. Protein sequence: CASSVGGAERQKLFF. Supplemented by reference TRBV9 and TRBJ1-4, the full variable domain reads DSGVTQTPKHLITATGQRVTLRCSPRSGDLSVYWYQQSLDQGLQFLIQYYNGEERAKGNILERFSAQQFPDLHSELNLSSLELGDSALYFCASSVGGAERQKLFFGSGTQLSVL.

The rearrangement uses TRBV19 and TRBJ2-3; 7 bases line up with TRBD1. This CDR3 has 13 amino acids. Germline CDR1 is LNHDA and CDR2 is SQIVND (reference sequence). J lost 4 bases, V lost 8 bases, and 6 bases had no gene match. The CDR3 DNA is TGTGCCAGTCGGAATGACAGGGCAGATACGCAGTATTTT. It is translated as CASRNDRADTQYF. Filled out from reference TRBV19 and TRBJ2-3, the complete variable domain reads DGGITQSPKYLFRKEGQNVTLSCEQNLNHDAMYWYRQDPGQGLRLIYYSQIVNDFQKGDIAEGYSVSREKKESFPLTVTSAQKNPTAFYLCASRNDRADTQYFGPGTRLTVL.

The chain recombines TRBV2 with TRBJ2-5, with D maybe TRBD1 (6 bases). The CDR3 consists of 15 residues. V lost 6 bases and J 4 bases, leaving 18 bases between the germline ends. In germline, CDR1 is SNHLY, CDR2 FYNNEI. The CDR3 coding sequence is TGTGCCAGCAGCGAATATATGACAGGCGGAGAGACCCAGTACTTC. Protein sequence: CASSEYMTGGETQYF.

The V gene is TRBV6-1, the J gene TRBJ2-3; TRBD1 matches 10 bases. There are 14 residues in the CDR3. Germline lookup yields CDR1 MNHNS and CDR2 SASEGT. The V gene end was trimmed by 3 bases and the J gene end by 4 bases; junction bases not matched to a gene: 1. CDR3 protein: CASSEGTGADTQYF. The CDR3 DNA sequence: TGTGCCAGCAGTGAGGGGACAGGGGCAGATACGCAGTATTTT.

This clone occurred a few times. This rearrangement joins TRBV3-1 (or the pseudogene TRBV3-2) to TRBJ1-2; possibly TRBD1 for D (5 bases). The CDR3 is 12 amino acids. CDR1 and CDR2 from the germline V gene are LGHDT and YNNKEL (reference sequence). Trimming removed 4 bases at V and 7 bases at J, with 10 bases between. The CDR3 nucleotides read TGTGCCAGCAGCCCGGGGGAGAGTGGCTACACCTTC. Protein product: CASSPGESGYTF.

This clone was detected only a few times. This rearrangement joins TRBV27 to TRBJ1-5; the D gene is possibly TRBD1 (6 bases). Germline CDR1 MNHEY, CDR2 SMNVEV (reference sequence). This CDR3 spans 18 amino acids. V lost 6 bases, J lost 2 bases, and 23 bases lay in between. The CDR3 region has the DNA TGTGCCAGCAGCCCCCGTTTCGTACAGGGTCTCGGCAATCAGCCCCAGCATTTT. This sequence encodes CASSPRFVQGLGNQPQHF.